This is a list of T cell receptor beta chains from one sample in a study of shared T cell receptors in the human thymus. Assay used: immunoSEQ multiplex PCR; TCRdb lists only in-frame clones, some missing. This table holds 650,000 to 950,000 clones, 70% to 90% found once. The sample was also reused in another study, on human thymus T cells.

The sample comprised thymocytes. These receptors were obtained from a girl under two years old with a congenital heart defect. Both conserved end residues are part of each CDR3. D genes are given only for firm matches. The size entry is marked missing in some rows and otherwise reads once, few, many or a size class.

TRBJ2-7,TRBV19,NA,14,NA,TGTGCCAGTAGTTCCACGGACAGATCCGGCGAGCAGTACTTC,CASSSTDRSGEQYF
TRBJ2-7,TRBV28,TRBD2,16,NA,TGTGCCAGCTGGAGCGGGGGTCCTGGTCAAAATTACGAGCAGTACTTC,CASWSGGPGQNYEQYF
TRBJ1-4,TRBV27,NA,16,NA,TGTGCCAGCAGTACGCTGCTCGAGGGAACCGGTGAAAAACTGTTTTTT,CASSTLLEGTGEKLFF
TRBJ2-7,TRBV29-1,TRBD2,14,NA,TGCAGCGTTGCTAGCGGGGGACGCTCCTACGAGCAGTACTTC,CSVASGGRSYEQYF
TRBJ2-2,TRBV28,NA,15,NA,TGTGCCAGCAGTCTAAGGGGGGGGGTTACCGGGGAGCTGTTTTTT,CASSLRGGVTGELFF
TRBJ2-3,TRBV5-8,NA,16,once,TGTGCCAGCAGCGTACACAGATTACCTCACACAGATACGCAGTATTTT,CASSVHRLPHTDTQYF
TRBJ1-1,TRBV6-1,TRBD1,13,NA,TGTGCCAGCAGTCCGGACAGGAACCCTGAAGCTTTCTTT,CASSPDRNPEAFF
TRBJ1-5,TRBV4-1,NA,14,few,TGCGCCAGCAGCCCCGCCAGGGAAGTGGAGCCCCAGCATTTT,CASSPAREVEPQHF
TRBJ1-2,TRBV7-2,TRBD1,13,NA,TGTGCCAGCAGCTACCTGAGAGGACAGGACTACACCTTC,CASSYLRGQDYTF
TRBJ1-3,TRBV4-1,NA,14,NA,TGCGCCAGCAGTATGTCAGGGGTTGGAAACACCATATATTTT,CASSMSGVGNTIYF
TRBJ2-7,TRBV15,NA,16,NA,TGTGCCACCAGCCTCCGGGGGGCCTTACCTTTCTACGAGCAGTACTTC,CATSLRGALPFYEQYF
TRBJ2-5,TRBV2,NA,18,NA,TGTGCCAGCAGCCCCCGACTAGTACGGCTTCCTTCGTGGGAGACCCAGTACTTC,CASSPRLVRLPSWETQYF
TRBJ1-1,TRBV5-5,TRBD1,19,NA,TGTGCCAGCAGCTCTACCCCCGGGACAGGGGGCGATGTGAACACTGAAGCTTTCTTT,CASSSTPGTGGDVNTEAFF
TRBJ1-5,TRBV5-5,NA,16,NA,TGTGCCAGCAGCTTCAACCATGGAAAGGGGAATCAGCCCCAGCATTTT,CASSFNHGKGNQPQHF
TRBJ1-4,TRBV9,TRBD1,15,NA,TGTGCCAGCAGCGTAACCGGGACAGCTCTCGAAAAACTGTTTTTT,CASSVTGTALEKLFF
TRBJ1-1,TRBV5-1,NA,16,NA,TGCGCCAGCAGCTCACACCCTGACACCCTGAACACTGAAGCTTTCTTT,CASSSHPDTLNTEAFF
TRBJ2-3,TRBV5-1,TRBD1,16,NA,TGCGCCAGCACCCAAGACCGGGACAGCAGCACAGATACGCAGTATTTT,CASTQDRDSSTDTQYF
TRBJ1-1,TRBV4-3,TRBD1,15,NA,TGCGCCAGCAGCCAAGCTAAGGCTGGACAGGTATCAGCTTTCTTT,CASSQAKAGQVSAFF
TRBJ2-1,TRBV19,TRBD2,17,NA,TGTGCCAGTAGTCTATCACCGGGACTAGCGGGGGATGGTGAGCAGTTCTTC,CASSLSPGLAGDGEQFF
TRBJ2-2,TRBV28,TRBD1,19,NA,TGTGCCAGCAGCCCAATACTGGGACAGGGAAGAAAAAGTACCGGGGAGCTGTTTTTT,CASSPILGQGRKSTGELFF
TRBJ2-7,TRBV28,TRBD1,12,NA,TGTGCCTACAGGGGCGGCCCCTACGAGCAGTACTTC,CAYRGGPYEQYF
TRBJ1-2,TRBV19,NA,16,few,TGTGCCAGTAGTATACCTTTATACCCAGGAAACTATGGCTACACCTTC,CASSIPLYPGNYGYTF
TRBJ1-2,TRBV7-2,NA,16,NA,TGTGCCAGCAGCTTAGACCCTTCGACAGGAACGGATGGCTACACCTTC,CASSLDPSTGTDGYTF
TRBJ2-3,TRBV5-6,TRBD1,16,NA,TGTGCCAGCAGCTTGGAAAATAAACAGGGGCCAGATACGCAGTATTTT,CASSLENKQGPDTQYF
TRBJ2-6,TRBV5-8,NA,15,few,TGTGCCAGCAGAACTGCCGTTGCTGGGGCCAACGTCCTGACTTTC,CASRTAVAGANVLTF
TRBJ2-7,TRBV5-1,NA,14,NA,TGCGCCAGCAGCCACCTTGTTGGGCATAACGAGCAGTACTTC,CASSHLVGHNEQYF
TRBJ2-3,TRBV10-3,TRBD2,15,NA,TGTGCCATCAAACTAGCGGGGGACACCACAGATACGCAGTATTTT,CAIKLAGDTTDTQYF
TRBJ2-7,TRBV18,TRBD2,12,NA,TGTGCCAGCTCAGCGGGGGGCTACGAGCAGTACTTC,CASSAGGYEQYF
TRBJ2-7,TRBV5-1,TRBD2,14,NA,TGCGCCAGCAGCTGGCGGGGGGGCGCCTACGAGCAGTACTTC,CASSWRGGAYEQYF
TRBJ2-7,TRBV27,NA,15,NA,TGTGCCAGCAGCGCCACCCCCGGGGTAAGGTACGAGCAGTACTTC,CASSATPGVRYEQYF
TRBJ1-5,TRBV5-6,NA,17,NA,TGTGCCAGCAGCCTAAACCCCGCGGGGACGAGCAATCAGCCCCAGCATTTT,CASSLNPAGTSNQPQHF
TRBJ1-1,TRBV7-2,TRBD1,14,NA,TGTGCCAGCAGCGCCCGACAGGGCGACACTGAAGCTTTCTTT,CASSARQGDTEAFF
TRBJ1-6,TRBV5-6,NA,19,NA,TGTGCCAGTCACTCGAGGATTTCCCCGGCGAGCTCCTATAATTCACCCCTCCACTTT,CASHSRISPASSYNSPLHF
TRBJ1-2,TRBV6-5,NA,14,NA,TGTGCCAGCAGTTACTCGGGGGCGGTCTATGGCTACACCTTC,CASSYSGAVYGYTF
TRBJ1-6,TRBV19,NA,14,NA,TGTGCCAGTAGTATAATGAAAGCTAATTCACCCCTCCACTTT,CASSIMKANSPLHF
TRBJ2-7,TRBV5-1,TRBD1,19,NA,TGCGCCAGCAGCTCAGGGGGACCGAACTCCCCAAGATACTCCTACGAGCAGTACTTC,CASSSGGPNSPRYSYEQYF
TRBJ1-4,TRBV29-1,NA,13,NA,TGCAGCGTTGGGCAGTCAACTAATGAAAAACTGTTTTTT,CSVGQSTNEKLFF
TRBJ2-2,TRBV7-8,TRBD2,16,NA,TGTGCCAGCAGCCTAACTAGCGGCCATTACACCGGGGAGCTGTTTTTT,CASSLTSGHYTGELFF
TRBJ2-1,TRBV21-1,NA,18,NA,TGTGCCAGCAGCAAAGTACGCCCACTAGCGGGGAAGTACAATGAGCAGTTCTTC,CASSKVRPLAGKYNEQFF
TRBJ2-4,TRBV2,NA,14,NA,TGTGCCAGCAGTGAGGAGAGTGTATGGAACATTCAGTACTTC,CASSEESVWNIQYF
TRBJ2-7,TRBV14,TRBD1,16,NA,TGTGCCAGCAGCCAGCATGACGGGACAGTCAAGTACGAGCAGTACTTC,CASSQHDGTVKYEQYF
TRBJ1-1,TRBV14,TRBD1,15,NA,TGTGCCAGCAGCCATCCGGACAGGATGAACACTGAAGCTTTCTTT,CASSHPDRMNTEAFF
TRBJ2-2,TRBV4-1,TRBD1,21,few,TGCGCCAGCAGCCAAGCCCTCGCTCGTACCCGGGACAGGTCTAACACCGGGGAGCTGTTTTTT,CASSQALARTRDRSNTGELFF
TRBJ2-3,TRBV7-3,NA,15,NA,TGTGCCAGCAGCCACGATCCTAGCGCTATAGATACGCAGTATTTT,CASSHDPSAIDTQYF
TRBJ2-5,TRBV28,TRBD1,14,NA,TGTGCCAGCAGTTCCAGGGGGCGTCAAGAGACCCAGTACTTC,CASSSRGRQETQYF
TRBJ1-3,TRBV5-4,NA,17,few,TGTGCCAGCAGCCGCCGTGGCGGGGAGGGGGGAGGAAACACCATATATTTT,CASSRRGGEGGGNTIYF
TRBJ1-1,TRBV6-5,NA,11,few,TGTGCCAGCACCAAAAACACTGAAGCTTTCTTT,CASTKNTEAFF
TRBJ2-2,TRBV4-1,NA,16,NA,TGCGCCAGCAGCCAAGGGCCAGGGGCGTACACCGGGGAGCTGTTTTTT,CASSQGPGAYTGELFF
TRBJ2-7,TRBV18,TRBD1,21,NA,TGTGCCAGCTCACCACCCGCTTGGACAGGTGCACCTACCCCTCACTCCTACGAGCAGTACTTC,CASSPPAWTGAPTPHSYEQYF
TRBJ1-2,TRBV18,NA,15,NA,TGTGCCAGCTCACCTCACTTGGACAGAAACTATGGCTACACCTTC,CASSPHLDRNYGYTF
TRBJ2-7,TRBV15,NA,14,NA,TGTGCCACCAGCAGAGATCCAGCGGACTACGAGCAGTACTTC,CATSRDPADYEQYF
TRBJ1-1,TRBV4-1,NA,14,NA,TGCGCCAGCAGCCAAGACAGAGGAGGCACTGAAGCTTTCTTT,CASSQDRGGTEAFF
TRBJ2-7,TRBV7-2,TRBD2,17,NA,TGTGCCAGCAGCTTAGAGAGTGCAGGGAGGGGCGGCTACGAGCAGTACTTC,CASSLESAGRGGYEQYF
TRBJ2-3,TRBV18,TRBD2,15,NA,TGTGCCAGCTCACCACGGGAGGGTAAGCAAGATACGCAGTATTTT,CASSPREGKQDTQYF